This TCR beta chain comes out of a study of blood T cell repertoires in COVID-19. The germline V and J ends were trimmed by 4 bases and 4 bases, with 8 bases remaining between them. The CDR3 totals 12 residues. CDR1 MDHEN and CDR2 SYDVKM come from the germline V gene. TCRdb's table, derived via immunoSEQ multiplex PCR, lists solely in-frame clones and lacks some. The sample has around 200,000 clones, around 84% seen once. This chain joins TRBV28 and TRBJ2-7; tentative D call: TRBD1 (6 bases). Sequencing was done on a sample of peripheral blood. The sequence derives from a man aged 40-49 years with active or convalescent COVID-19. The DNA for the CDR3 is TGTGCCAGCAGTTCTACAGGGTACGAGCAGTACTTC. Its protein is CASSSTGYEQYF.